This TCR beta chain comes out of a study of identical twins. The CDR3 extends over 14 amino acids. Trimming left V 4 bases short and J 4 bases short, with 14 bases between. CDR1 and CDR2 (germline): SEHNR, FQNEAQ (reference sequence). Overall study results and limits: Its conclusions, products of cross-sectional statistical analysis, did not come from following the same donors. An excess of low generation probability was shown by twin-shared out-of-frame alpha sequences.

TCRdb itself ran the 5' RACE reads through MiXCR, one entry per CDR3 protein. The table has roughly 720,000 distinct CDR3 sequences, over 15% seen once. This clonotype showed up many times. Its antigen is still unknown. These sequences were also reported in another study, on T cells expressing NK-cell markers.

This clonotype originated in a woman under 30 in good health. The rearrangement joins TRBV7-9 to TRBJ2-7; D is perhaps TRBD1 or TRBD2 (5 bases each). The sequenced material came from PBMCs. This CDR3 reads CASSSQGRTYEQYF. The CDR3 nucleotides read TGTGCCAGCAGCTCCCAGGGACGAACGTACGAGCAGTACTTC. The variable domain in full, with the rest retrieved from reference TRBV7-9 and TRBJ2-7, is DTGVSQNPRHKITKRGQNVTFRCDPISEHNRLYWYRQTLGQGPEFLTYFQNEAQLEKSRLLSDRFSAERPKGSFSTLEIQRTEQGDSAMYLCASSSQGRTYEQYFGPGTRLTVT.